This T cell receptor (beta chain) was sequenced in a study of blood T cell repertoires in COVID-19. The overall study: T cells, B-cell-depleted T cells, or PBMCs supplied cDNA or gDNA.

Produced via immunoSEQ multiplex PCR; TCRdb's table is partial and in-frame only. The data contain around 230,000 clones, roughly 85% of them seen just once; the ten biggest clones take up 4.5% to 6%. Enrolled during active infection, Seattle patients were then followed longitudinally. The receptor's source is a man aged 50 or older with COVID-19, enrolled during active disease. Sequencing used peripheral blood.

The CDR3 DNA reads as TGTGCCAGCAGCTTAAACCGACTAGCGGGAGTATACAATGAGCAGTTCTTC. Its translation: CASSLNRLAGVYNEQFF. The chain links TRBV7-2 to TRBJ2-1; 12 bases are a match to TRBD2. The V gene's germline CDR1 is SGHTA and CDR2 FQGNSA. J was trimmed by 4 bases and V by 2 bases; bases with no gene match: 6. The CDR3 has 17 residues.